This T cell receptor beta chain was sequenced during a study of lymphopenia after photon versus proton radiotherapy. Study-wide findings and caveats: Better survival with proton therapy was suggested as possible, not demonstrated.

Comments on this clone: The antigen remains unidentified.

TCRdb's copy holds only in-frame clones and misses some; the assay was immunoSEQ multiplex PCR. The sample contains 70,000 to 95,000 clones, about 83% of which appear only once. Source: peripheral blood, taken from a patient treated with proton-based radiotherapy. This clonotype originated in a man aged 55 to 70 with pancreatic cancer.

CDR3 sequence (DNA): TGTGCCACCAGCAGAGAACTAGGCGAACAAGAGACCCAGTACTTC. As protein: CATSRELGEQETQYF. The V gene is TRBV15, the J gene TRBJ2-5; maybe TRBD2 (5 bases). CDR3 length equals 15 residues. Per the germline V gene, CDR1 is LNHNV and CDR2 is YYDKDF (reference sequence). Trimming cost V 0 bases and J 2 bases, with 10 bases left between them. The entire variable domain, with the rest obtained from reference TRBV15 and TRBJ2-5, is as follows: DAMVIQNPRYQVTQFGKPVTLSCSQTLNHNVMYWYQQKSSQAPKLLFHYYDKDFNNEADTPDNFQSRRPNTSFCFLDIRSPGLGDTAMYLCATSRELGEQETQYFGPGTRLLVL.